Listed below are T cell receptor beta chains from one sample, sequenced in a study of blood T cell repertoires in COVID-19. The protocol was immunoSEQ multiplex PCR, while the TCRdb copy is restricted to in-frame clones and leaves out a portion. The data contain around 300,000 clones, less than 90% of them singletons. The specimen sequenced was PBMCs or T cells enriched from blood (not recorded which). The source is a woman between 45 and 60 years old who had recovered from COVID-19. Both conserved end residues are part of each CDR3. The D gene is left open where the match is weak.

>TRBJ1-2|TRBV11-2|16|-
CASSAQQKPSLEGYTF
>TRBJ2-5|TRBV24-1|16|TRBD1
CATSVSGQGGLETQYF
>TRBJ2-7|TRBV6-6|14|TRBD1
CASSYTGQSYEQYF
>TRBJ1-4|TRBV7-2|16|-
CASARQALATNEKLFF
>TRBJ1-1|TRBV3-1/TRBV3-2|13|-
CASSPTVNTEAFF
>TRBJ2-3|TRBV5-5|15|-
CASSPNGLATDTQYF
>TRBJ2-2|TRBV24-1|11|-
CATSDLQELFF
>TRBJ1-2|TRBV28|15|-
CASSPQLGRYYGYTF
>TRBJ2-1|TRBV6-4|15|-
CASSEPPLSSSEQFF
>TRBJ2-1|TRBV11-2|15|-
CASSAQAEIHNEQFF
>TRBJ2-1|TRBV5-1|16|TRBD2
CASSLEGSGSAGEQFF
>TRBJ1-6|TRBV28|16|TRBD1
CASSFRGQGRNSPLHF
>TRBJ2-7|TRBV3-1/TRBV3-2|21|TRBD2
CASSQDLRRGWEAGVAYEQYF
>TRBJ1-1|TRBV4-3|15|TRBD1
CVSSQSPGGNTEAFF
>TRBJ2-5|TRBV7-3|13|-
CASSSRYQETQYF
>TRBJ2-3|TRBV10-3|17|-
CAISDHLGSAGTDTQYF
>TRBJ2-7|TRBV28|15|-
CASGVMGGNSYEQYF
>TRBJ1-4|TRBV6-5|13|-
CASSKPKPEKLFF
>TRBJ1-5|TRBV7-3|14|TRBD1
CASSKDRGNQPQHF
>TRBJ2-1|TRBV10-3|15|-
CAISGTDRVNNEQFF
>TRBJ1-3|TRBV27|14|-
CASRDGGRGNTIYF
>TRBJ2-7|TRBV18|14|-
CASSPETGSGEQYF
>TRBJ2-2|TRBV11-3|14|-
CASSGGPNTGELFF
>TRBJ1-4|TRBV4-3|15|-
CASSRSGGPQEKLFF
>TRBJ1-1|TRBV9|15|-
CASSAQTGLNTEAFF
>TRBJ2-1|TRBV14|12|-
CASSRGGNEQFF
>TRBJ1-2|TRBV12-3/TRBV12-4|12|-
CASRKGGSGYTF
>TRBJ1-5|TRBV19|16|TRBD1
CASSITGTGYNQPQHF
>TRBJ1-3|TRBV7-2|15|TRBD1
CASSPTGLSGNTIYF
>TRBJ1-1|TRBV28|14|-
CASNSGYQNTEAFF
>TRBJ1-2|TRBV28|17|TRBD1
CASSPSGTGFFNYGYTF
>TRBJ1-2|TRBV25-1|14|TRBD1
CASSPQGTQVGYTF
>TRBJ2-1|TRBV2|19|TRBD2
CASSPRGLAAMSSYNEQFF
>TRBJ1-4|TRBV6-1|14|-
CASSEGQAWEKLFF
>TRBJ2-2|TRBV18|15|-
CASSPSGLGTGELFF